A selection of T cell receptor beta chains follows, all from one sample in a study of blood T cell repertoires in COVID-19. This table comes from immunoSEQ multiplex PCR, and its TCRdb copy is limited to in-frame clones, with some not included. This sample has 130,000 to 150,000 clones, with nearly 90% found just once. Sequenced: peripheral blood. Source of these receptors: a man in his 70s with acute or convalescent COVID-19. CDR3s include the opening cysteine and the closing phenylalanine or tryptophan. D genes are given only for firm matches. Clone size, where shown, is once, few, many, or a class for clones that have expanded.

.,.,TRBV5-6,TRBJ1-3,CASSLASVGNTIYF,TGTGCCAGCAGCTTGGCGTCCGTTGGAAACACCATATATTTT
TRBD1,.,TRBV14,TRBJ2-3,CASSQLMGQGTDTQYF,TGTGCCAGCAGCCAGTTGATGGGACAGGGAACAGATACGCAGTATTTT
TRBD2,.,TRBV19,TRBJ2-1,CASSPRHGGYNEQFF,TGTGCCAGTAGTCCCCGACACGGGGGGTACAATGAGCAGTTCTTC
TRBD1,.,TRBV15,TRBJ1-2,CATSWDRDYGYTF,TGTGCCACCAGCTGGGACAGGGACTATGGCTACACCTTC
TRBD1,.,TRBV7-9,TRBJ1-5,CASSFDPTGSSNQPQHF,TGTGCCAGCAGCTTTGACCCGACAGGGTCTAGCAATCAGCCCCAGCATTTT
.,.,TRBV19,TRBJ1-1,CASSGRVTEAFF,TGTGCCAGTAGTGGTCGGGTAACTGAAGCTTTCTTT
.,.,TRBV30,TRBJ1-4,CAWSDPGAPRGKLFF,TGTGCCTGGAGTGACCCGGGAGCCCCAAGAGGGAAACTGTTTTTT
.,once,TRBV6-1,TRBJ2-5,CASSEWTSDGGTQYF,TGTGCCAGCAGTGAATGGACGTCCGACGGAGGAACCCAGTACTTC
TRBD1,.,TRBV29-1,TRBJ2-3,CSVAPGQESTDTQYF,TGCAGCGTGGCACCGGGACAGGAGAGCACAGATACGCAGTATTTT
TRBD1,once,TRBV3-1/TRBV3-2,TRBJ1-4,CASSQDLGGGNEKLFF,TGTGCCAGCAGCCAAGATCTTGGAGGGGGCAATGAAAAACTGTTTTTT
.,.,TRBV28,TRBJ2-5,CASSLAGRETQYF,TGTGCCAGCAGTTTAGCAGGGAGGGAGACCCAGTACTTC
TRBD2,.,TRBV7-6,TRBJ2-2,CASGGLAGRSNTGELFF,TGTGCCAGCGGCGGACTAGCGGGGCGCTCGAACACCGGGGAGCTGTTTTTT
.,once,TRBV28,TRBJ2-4,CASSISQGAKNIQYF,TGTGCCAGCAGTATATCACAGGGAGCCAAAAACATTCAGTACTTC
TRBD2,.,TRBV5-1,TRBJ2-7,CASSLRAAGESYEQYF,TGCGCCAGCAGCTTGAGGGCAGCGGGAGAATCCTACGAGCAGTACTTC
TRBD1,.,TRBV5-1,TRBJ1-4,CASSPGTGGEKLFF,TGCGCCAGCAGCCCCGGGACAGGGGGCGAAAAACTGTTTTTT
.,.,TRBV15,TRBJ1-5,CATSRGTDQPQHF,TGTGCCACCAGCAGAGGGACAGATCAGCCCCAGCATTTT
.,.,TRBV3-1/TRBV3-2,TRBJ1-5,CASSQDARGGQPQHF,TGTGCCAGCAGCCAAGATGCGCGGGGAGGCCAGCCCCAGCATTTT
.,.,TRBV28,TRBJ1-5,CASSYPGDQPQHF,TGTGCCAGCAGTTACCCAGGGGATCAGCCCCAGCATTTT
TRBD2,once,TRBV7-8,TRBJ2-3,CASSRGTITKGTQYF,TGTGCCAGCAGTCGCGGGACTATAACCAAGGGTACGCAGTATTTT
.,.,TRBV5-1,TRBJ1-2,CASSRRAGDYGYTF,TGCGCCAGCAGCCGGAGAGCAGGGGACTATGGCTACACCTTC
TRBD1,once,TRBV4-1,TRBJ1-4,CASSPAGTGSRKLFF,TGCGCCAGCAGCCCCGCTGGGACAGGATCGAGGAAACTGTTTTTT
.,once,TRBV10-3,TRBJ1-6,CAISDRQGRTPLHF,TGTGCCATCAGTGATAGGCAGGGCAGGACACCCCTCCACTTT
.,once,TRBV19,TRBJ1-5,CASSTRGARQPQHF,TGTGCCAGTAGTACCAGGGGCGCGAGGCAGCCCCAGCATTTT
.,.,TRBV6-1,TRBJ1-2,CASSEGVRPDTF,TGTGCCAGCAGTGAAGGGGTCAGGCCAGACACCTTC
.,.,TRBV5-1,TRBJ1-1,CASSLGSVETEAFF,TGCGCCAGCAGCTTGGGGTCAGTGGAGACTGAAGCTTTCTTT
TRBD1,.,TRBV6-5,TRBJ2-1,CASRRQGAGMEFF,TGTGCCAGCAGGCGACAGGGGGCCGGGATGGAGTTCTTC
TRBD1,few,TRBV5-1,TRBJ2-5,CASSKGQGGETQYF,TGCGCCAGCAGCAAGGGACAGGGTGGAGAGACCCAGTACTTC